These 11 T cell receptor beta chains originate from one sample sequenced in a study of identifying expanded T cells in peripheral blood. Assay used: immunoSEQ multiplex PCR; TCRdb lists only in-frame clones, some missing. The sample consists of roughly 120,000 clones, less than 90% of them appearing once. Sequencing was done on a sample of blood. Source of these receptors: a person between 18 and 70 years old in good health.

This chain joins TRBV27 and TRBJ2-7; the D gene is possibly TRBD2 (6 bases). Germline CDR1 and CDR2: MNHEY and SMNVEV (reference sequence). With 0 bases removed from V and 7 bases from J, the gap between germline ends came to 13 bases. CDR3 size: 14 residues. This CDR3 is CASSLSGGRREQYF. DNA for the CDR3: TGTGCCAGCAGTTTATCGGGGGGACGTAGGGAGCAGTACTTC.

The V call is TRBV18, the J call TRBJ1-3; D is unresolved. V gave up 0 bases and J gave up 4 bases, with 16 bases separating them. Germline values: CDR1 KGHSH, CDR2 LQKENI. There are 17 residues in the CDR3. The CDR3: CASSPPGSGRSGNTIYF. The CDR3 DNA is TGTGCCAGCTCACCACCGGGTTCAGGCAGATCGGGAAACACCATATATTTT.

J is TRBJ2-7 and V is TRBV2, with D possibly called TRBD1 or TRBD2 (5 bases each). Trimming cost V 4 bases and J 4 bases, with 14 bases left between them. CDR3 size: 14 residues. CDR1 SNHLY and CDR2 FYNNEI come from the germline V gene. CDR3 bases: TGTGCCAGCAGTGCGGGGCAGGGAATTTACGAGCAGTACTTC. Translating it yields CASSAGQGIYEQYF.

J is TRBJ2-5 and V is TRBV5-4; maybe TRBD2 (6 bases). The CDR3 runs 13 residues. The germline V and J ends were trimmed by 2 bases and 5 bases, with 10 bases remaining between them. The germline V gene has CDR1 SGHNT and CDR2 YYREEE (reference sequence). CDR3 DNA sequence: TGTGCCAGCAGCTTCCCTGGGGGGGAGACCCAGTACTTC. It is translated as CASSFPGGETQYF.

The gene calls are TRBV2 and TRBJ2-1, with 7 nucleotides matching TRBD1. CDR1 and CDR2 (germline): SNHLY, FYNNEI. This CDR3 contains 15 residues. V gave up 4 bases and J gave up 6 bases; unmatched junction bases: 9. Here the CDR3 DNA reads TGTGCCAGCAGTGGAAGGACAGGTCCGACCAATGAGCAGTTCTTC. Amino acids: CASSGRTGPTNEQFF.

The chain is built from TRBV5-1 and TRBJ2-7; D not resolved. The V end lost 6 bases, the J end lost 5 bases, and 9 bases lay between the germline ends. The CDR3 is 11 amino acids. Germline loops: CDR1 SGHRS, CDR2 YFSETQ. The CDR3 protein is CASTDLDEQYF. The CDR3, as DNA: TGCGCCAGCACGGACCTCGACGAGCAGTACTTC. The whole variable domain, filled in from reference TRBV5-1 and TRBJ2-7, reads KAGVTQTPRYLIKTRGQQVTLSCSPISGHRSVSWYQQTPGQGLQFLFEYFSETQRNKGNFPGRFSGRQFSNSRSEMNVSTLELGDSALYLCASTDLDEQYFGPGTRLTVT.

The V and J genes are TRBV5-1 and TRBJ1-3; no definite D call. The CDR3 is 14 residues long. The V gene's germline CDR1 is SGHRS and CDR2 YFSETQ. The V and J ends lost 4 bases and 2 bases respectively, with 10 bases between them. CDR3 in DNA: TGCGCCAGCAGCCCCGTGACGGCTGGAAACACCATATATTTT. Its protein product is CASSPVTAGNTIYF.

With respect to this clone: The junction departs from germline at one end; a sequencing error may be responsible. This chain connects TRBV2 to TRBJ2-5; unclear D gene. Germline assignment: CDR1 SNHLY and CDR2 FYNNEI. The CDR3 length is 11 residues. DNA of the CDR3: TGTGCAAGCACCCCACAAGAGACCCAGTACTTC. Encoded protein: CASTPQETQYF.

CDR3 sequence reads: CAISESRQGNEQFF. The CDR3 DNA is TGTGCCATCAGTGAGTCGAGACAGGGCAATGAGCAGTTCTTC. The V call is TRBV10-3, the J call TRBJ2-1; 7 bases map to TRBD1. Trimming at V came to 0 bases and at J to 6 bases, leaving 2 bases not matched to a gene. This CDR3 contains 14 residues. Germline V gene lookup returns CDR1 ENHRY and CDR2 SYGVKD.

The chain links TRBV6-5 to TRBJ1-2; 9 bases align to TRBD1. Germline lookup yields CDR1 MNHEY and CDR2 SVGAGI. The CDR3 is 15 amino acids. With V trimmed by 6 bases and J by 4 bases, 9 bases remained unmatched. CDR3: CASSLQGTGFYGYTF. CDR3 DNA: TGTGCCAGCAGCCTACAAGGGACAGGGTTCTATGGCTACACCTTC.

This rearrangement joins TRBV4-3 to TRBJ1-5, with a tentative D call TRBD1 (6 bases). The CDR3 is made up of 15 amino acids. The V end lost 2 bases, the J end lost 5 bases, and 13 bases lay between the germline ends. Germline lookup yields CDR1 LGHNA and CDR2 YSLEER. For the CDR3, the DNA is TGCGCCAGCAGCCAACTCATGGGGGCGGATCAGCCCCAGCATTTT. Its protein product is CASSQLMGADQPQHF.